This TCR beta chain was obtained from a study of Graves' ophthalmopathy and Graves' hyperthyroidism. Patients were left out if they had other autoimmune diseases, uncontrolled infections, pregnancy or lactation. More than 7.5 ml of fresh blood yielded the PBMCs by density gradient. The ends lost 5 bases at V and 6 bases at J; junction bases unmatched: 9. Per germline, CDR1 DFQATT and CDR2 SNEGSKA (reference sequence). The CDR3 loop spans 14 amino acids. Details on this clonotype: Antigen: not known.

RNA served as the template for amplifying TCR beta CDR3 regions. Second-round multiplex PCR came after a first-round RT-PCR that employed HTBI primers. TCRdb re-called the multiplex PCR reads through MiXCR, storing one row per CDR3 protein. Here the sample spans 650,000 to 900,000 distinct CDR3 sequences, 35% to 50% being singletons. Regarding the study as a whole: Stable hyperthyroidism and ophthalmopathy were told apart by a 13-signature model, which achieved 87.88% sensitivity and around 80% specificity.

Sample: peripheral blood. This chain connects TRBV20-1 to TRBJ1-5, with 8 positions matching TRBD1. The sequence derives from an adult man with Graves' ophthalmopathy. CDR3 nucleotides: TGCAGTGCTTACGGACAGGGAGGCAGTCAGCCCCAGCATTTT. Translating gives CSAYGQGGSQPQHF.